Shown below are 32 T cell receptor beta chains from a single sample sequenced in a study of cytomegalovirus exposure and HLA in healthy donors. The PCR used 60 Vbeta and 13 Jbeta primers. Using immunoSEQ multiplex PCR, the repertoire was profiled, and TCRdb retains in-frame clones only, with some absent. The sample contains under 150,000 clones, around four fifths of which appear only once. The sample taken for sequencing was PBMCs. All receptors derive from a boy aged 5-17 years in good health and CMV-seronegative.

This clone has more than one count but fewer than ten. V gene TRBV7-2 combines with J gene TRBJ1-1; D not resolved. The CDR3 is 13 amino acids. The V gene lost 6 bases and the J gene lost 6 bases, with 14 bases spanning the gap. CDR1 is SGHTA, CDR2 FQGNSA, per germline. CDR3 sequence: CASSWVREAEAFF. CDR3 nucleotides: TGTGCCAGCAGTTGGGTTAGAGAGGCTGAAGCTTTCTTT.

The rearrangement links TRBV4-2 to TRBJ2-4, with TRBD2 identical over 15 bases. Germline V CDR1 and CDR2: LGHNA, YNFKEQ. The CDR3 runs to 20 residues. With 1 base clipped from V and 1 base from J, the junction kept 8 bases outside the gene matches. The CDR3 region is CASSQVRTSGRVSAKNIQYF. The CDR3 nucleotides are TGTGCCAGCAGCCAAGTAAGGACTAGCGGGAGGGTGTCGGCCAAAAACATTCAGTACTTC.

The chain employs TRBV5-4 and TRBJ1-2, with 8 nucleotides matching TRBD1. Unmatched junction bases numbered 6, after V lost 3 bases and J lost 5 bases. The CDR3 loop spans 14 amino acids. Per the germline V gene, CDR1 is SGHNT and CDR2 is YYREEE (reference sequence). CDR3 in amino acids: CASSSGQVQYGYTF. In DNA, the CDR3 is TGTGCCAGCAGCTCGGGACAGGTTCAATATGGCTACACCTTC.

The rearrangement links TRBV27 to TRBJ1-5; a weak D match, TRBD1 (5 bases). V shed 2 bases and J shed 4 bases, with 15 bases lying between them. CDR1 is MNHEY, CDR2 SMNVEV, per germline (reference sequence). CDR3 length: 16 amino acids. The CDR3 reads CASSLLPGGVNQPQHF. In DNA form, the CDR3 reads TGTGCCAGCAGTTTACTCCCCGGGGGGGTTAATCAGCCCCAGCATTTT.

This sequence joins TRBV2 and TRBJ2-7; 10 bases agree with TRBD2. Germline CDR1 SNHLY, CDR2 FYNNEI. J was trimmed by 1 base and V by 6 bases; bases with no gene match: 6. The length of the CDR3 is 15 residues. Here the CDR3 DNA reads TGTGCCAGCAGATCCTTAGCGGGAGGATCCTACGAGCAGTACTTC. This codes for CASRSLAGGSYEQYF.

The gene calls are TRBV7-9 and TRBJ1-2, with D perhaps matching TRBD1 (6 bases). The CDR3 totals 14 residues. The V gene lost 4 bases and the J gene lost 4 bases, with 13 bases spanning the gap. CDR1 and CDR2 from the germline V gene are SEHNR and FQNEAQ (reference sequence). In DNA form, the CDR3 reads TGTGCCAGCAGCTCGGGACAAGTGTTCTATGGCTACACCTTC. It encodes CASSSGQVFYGYTF.

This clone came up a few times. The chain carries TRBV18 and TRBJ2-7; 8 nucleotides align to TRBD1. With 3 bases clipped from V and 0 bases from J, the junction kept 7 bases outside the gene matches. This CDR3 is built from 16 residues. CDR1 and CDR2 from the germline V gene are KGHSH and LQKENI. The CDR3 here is CASSPTGTGSSYEQYF. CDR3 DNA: TGTGCCAGCTCACCTACCGGGACAGGCAGCTCCTACGAGCAGTACTTC.

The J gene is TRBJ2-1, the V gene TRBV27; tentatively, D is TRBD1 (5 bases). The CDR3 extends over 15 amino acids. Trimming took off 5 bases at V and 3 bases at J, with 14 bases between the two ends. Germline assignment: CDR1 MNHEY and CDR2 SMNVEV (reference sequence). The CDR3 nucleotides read TGTGCCAGCAGTCTAGACAGCCGGAGCTACAATGAGCAGTTCTTC. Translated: CASSLDSRSYNEQFF.

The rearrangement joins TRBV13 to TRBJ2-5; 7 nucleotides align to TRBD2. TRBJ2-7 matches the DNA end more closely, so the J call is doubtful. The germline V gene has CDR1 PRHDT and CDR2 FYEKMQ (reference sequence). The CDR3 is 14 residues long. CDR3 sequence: CASTLRGSTYEQYF. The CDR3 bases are TGTGCCAGCACCCTCCGCGGGAGTACCTACGAGCAGTACTTC.

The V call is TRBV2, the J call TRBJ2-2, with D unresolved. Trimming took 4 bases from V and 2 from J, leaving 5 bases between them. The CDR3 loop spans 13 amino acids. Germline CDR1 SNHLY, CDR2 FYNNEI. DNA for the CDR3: TGTGCCAGCAGTGGTACAAACACCGGGGAGCTGTTTTTT. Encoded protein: CASSGTNTGELFF.

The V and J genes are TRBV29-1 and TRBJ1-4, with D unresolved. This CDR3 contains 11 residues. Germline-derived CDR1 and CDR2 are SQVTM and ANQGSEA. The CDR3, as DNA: TGCACTATACGCCGAGAGGAAAAACTGTTTTTT. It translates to CTIRREEKLFF.

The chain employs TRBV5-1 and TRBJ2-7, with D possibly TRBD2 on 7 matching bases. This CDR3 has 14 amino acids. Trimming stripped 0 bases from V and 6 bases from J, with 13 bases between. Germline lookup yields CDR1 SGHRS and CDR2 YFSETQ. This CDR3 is CASSLEGGVGEQYF. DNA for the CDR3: TGCGCCAGCAGCTTGGAGGGGGGGGTAGGCGAGCAGTACTTC.

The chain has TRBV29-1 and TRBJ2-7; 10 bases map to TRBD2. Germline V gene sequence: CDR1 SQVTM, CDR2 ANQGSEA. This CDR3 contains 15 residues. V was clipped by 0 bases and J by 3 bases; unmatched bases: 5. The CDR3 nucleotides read TGCAGCGTTGAAGATCCTAGCGGGAGTAACTACGAGCAGTACTTC. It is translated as CSVEDPSGSNYEQYF.

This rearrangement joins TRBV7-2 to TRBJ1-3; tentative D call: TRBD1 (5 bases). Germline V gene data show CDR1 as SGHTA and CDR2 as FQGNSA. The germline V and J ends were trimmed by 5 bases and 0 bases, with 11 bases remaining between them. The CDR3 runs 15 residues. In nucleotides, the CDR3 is TGTGCCAGCAGCCACGGGGGGGGCTCTGGAAACACCATATATTTT. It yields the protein CASSHGGGSGNTIYF.

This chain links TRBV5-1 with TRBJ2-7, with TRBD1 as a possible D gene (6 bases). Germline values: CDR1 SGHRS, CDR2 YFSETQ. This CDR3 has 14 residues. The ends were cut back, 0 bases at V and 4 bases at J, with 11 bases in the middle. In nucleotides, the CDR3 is TGCGCCAGCAGCTTGGGACCAGGGGATTACGAGCAGTACTTC. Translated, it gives CASSLGPGDYEQYF.

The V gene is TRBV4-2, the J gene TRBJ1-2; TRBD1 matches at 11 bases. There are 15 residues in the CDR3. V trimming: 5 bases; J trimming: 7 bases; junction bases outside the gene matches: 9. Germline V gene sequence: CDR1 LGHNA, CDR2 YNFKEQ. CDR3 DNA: TGTGCCAGCAGCACGGACAGGGGGCTTATCTCTGGCTACACCTTC. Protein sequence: CASSTDRGLISGYTF.

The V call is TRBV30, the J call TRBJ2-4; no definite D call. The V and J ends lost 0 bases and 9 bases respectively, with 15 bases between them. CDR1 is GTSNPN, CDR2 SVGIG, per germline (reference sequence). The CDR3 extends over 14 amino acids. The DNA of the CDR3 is TGTGCCTGGAGTGTAGCTCAATACTCCCCCATTCAGTACTTC. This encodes CAWSVAQYSPIQYF.

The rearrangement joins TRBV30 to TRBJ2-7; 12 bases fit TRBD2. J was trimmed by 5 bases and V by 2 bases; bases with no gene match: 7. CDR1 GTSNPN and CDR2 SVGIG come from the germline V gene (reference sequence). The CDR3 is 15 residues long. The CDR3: CAWSFRLAGDHEQYF. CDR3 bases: TGTGCCTGGAGTTTTAGACTAGCGGGAGACCACGAGCAGTACTTC.

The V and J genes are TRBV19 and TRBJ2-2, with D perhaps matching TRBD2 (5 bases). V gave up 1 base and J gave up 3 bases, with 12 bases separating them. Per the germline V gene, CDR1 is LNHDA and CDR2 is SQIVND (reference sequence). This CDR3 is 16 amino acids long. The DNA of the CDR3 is TGTGCCAGTAGTATAGCCGGGGATCTCTACACCGGGGAGCTGTTTTTT. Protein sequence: CASSIAGDLYTGELFF.

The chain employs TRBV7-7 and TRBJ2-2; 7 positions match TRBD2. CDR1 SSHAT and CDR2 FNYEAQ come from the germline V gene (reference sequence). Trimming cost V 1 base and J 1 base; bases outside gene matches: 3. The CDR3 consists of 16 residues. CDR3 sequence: CASSLGAGVNTGELFF. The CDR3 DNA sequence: TGTGCCAGCAGCTTAGGGGCGGGAGTGAACACCGGGGAGCTGTTTTTT.

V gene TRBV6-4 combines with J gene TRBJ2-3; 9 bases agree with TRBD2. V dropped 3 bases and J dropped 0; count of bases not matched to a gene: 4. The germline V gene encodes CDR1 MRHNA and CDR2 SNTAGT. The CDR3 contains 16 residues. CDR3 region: CASSEASGASTDTQYF. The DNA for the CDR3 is TGTGCCAGCAGTGAGGCTAGCGGGGCTAGCACAGATACGCAGTATTTT.

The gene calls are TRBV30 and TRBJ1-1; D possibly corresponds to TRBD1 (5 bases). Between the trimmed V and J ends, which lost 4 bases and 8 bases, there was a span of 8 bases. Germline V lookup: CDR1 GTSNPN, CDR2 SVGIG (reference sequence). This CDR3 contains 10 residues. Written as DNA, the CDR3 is TGTGCCTGGACCCGGGGGGAAGCTTTCTTT. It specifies CAWTRGEAFF.

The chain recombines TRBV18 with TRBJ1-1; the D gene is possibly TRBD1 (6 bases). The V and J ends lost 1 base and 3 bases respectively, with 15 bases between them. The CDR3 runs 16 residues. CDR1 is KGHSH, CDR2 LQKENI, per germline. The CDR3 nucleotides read TGTGCCAGCTCACCACAAAAGGGGGGAGGGGACACTGAAGCTTTCTTT. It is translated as CASSPQKGGGDTEAFF.

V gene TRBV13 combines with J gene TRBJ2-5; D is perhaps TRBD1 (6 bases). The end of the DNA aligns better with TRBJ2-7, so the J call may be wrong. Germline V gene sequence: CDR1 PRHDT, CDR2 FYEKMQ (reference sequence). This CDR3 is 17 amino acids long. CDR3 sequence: CASSLGKIQGMVYEQYF. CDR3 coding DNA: TGTGCCAGCAGCTTAGGCAAAATACAGGGTATGGTCTACGAGCAGTACTTC.

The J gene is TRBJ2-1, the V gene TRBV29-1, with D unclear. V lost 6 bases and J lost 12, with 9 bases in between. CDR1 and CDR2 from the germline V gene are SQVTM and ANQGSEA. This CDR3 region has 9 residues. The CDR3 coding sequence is TGCAGCGTGGGCCCTGTGCAGTTCTTC. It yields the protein CSVGPVQFF.

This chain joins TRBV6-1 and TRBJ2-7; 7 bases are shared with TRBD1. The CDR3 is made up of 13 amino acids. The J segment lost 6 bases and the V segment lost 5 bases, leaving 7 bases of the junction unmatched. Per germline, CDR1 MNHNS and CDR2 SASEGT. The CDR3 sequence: CASSHGQAGEQYF. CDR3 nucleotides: TGTGCCAGCAGTCATGGACAGGCGGGCGAGCAGTACTTC.

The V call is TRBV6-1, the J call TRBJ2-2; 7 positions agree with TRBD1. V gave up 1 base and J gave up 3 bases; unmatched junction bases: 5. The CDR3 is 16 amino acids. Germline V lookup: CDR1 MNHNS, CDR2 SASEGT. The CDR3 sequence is CASSEVTGWDTGELFF. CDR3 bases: TGTGCCAGCAGTGAAGTGACAGGGTGGGACACCGGGGAGCTGTTTTTT.

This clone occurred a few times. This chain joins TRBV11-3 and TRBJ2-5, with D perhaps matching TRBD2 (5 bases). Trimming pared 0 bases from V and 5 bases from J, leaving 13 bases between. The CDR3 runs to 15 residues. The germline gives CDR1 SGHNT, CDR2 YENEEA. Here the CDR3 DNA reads TGTGCCAGCAGCTTAGATGGCGGGTCGGTCGAGACCCAGTACTTC. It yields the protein CASSLDGGSVETQYF.

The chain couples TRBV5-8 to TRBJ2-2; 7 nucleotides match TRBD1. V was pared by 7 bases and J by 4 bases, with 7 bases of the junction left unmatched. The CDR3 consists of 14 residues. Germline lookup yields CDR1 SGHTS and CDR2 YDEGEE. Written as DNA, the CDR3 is TGTGCCAGCGCCTGGGGGACAGCCACCGGGGAGCTGTTTTTT. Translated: CASAWGTATGELFF.

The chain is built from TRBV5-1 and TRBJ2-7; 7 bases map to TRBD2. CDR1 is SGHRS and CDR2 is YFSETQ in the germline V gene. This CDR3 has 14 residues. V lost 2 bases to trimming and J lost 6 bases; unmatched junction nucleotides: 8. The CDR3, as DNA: TGCGCCAGCAGCTTATCCCGGGACTACGGCGAGCAGTACTTC. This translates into CASSLSRDYGEQYF.

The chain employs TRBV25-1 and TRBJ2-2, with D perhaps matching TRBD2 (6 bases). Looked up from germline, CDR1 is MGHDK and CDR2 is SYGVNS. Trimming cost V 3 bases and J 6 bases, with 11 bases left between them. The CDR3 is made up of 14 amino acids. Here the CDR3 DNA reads TGTGCCAGCAGTGAGACGGGGGAAGCCGGGGAGCTGTTTTTT. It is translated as CASSETGEAGELFF.

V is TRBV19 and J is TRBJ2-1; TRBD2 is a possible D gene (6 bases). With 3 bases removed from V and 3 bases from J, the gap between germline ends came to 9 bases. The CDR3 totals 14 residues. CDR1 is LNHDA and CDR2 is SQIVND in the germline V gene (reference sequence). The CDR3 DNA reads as TGTGCCAGTAGTATGGCAGCGGGCTACAATGAGCAGTTCTTC. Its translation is CASSMAAGYNEQFF.